The rows below give T cell receptor beta chains drawn from one sample of a study of T cell responses to AZD1222 COVID-19 vaccine. Sequencing used immunoSEQ multiplex PCR; TCRdb keeps in-frame clones, though not all of them. Here the sample spans around 130,000 clones, approximately 92% being singletons. The material sequenced was peripheral blood, taken 28 days after the second AZD1222 dose. Receptors were obtained from an adult who received the AZD1222 COVID-19 vaccine. Both conserved end residues are part of each CDR3. Each record gives: V gene, CDR3 length, clone size, J gene, CDR3 protein. A clone size is listed for some rows: how often the clone was seen (once, few, many), or a class if it is expanded.

v_call: TRBV30
cdr3_length: 15
clone_size: .
j_call: TRBJ2-2
cdr3_aa: CATSPSGGTTGELFF

v_call: TRBV30
cdr3_length: 14
clone_size: .
j_call: TRBJ1-4
cdr3_aa: CAWSARTSGEKLFF

v_call: TRBV28
cdr3_length: 16
clone_size: .
j_call: TRBJ1-5
cdr3_aa: CASSTRQGQMNQPQHF

v_call: TRBV7-3
cdr3_length: 13
clone_size: .
j_call: TRBJ1-1
cdr3_aa: CASSSEYSTEAFF

v_call: TRBV2
cdr3_length: 14
clone_size: .
j_call: TRBJ2-7
cdr3_aa: CASKDRPSSYEQYF

v_call: TRBV7-3
cdr3_length: 14
clone_size: .
j_call: TRBJ2-2
cdr3_aa: CASSLGRTTGELFF

v_call: TRBV28
cdr3_length: 14
clone_size: .
j_call: TRBJ2-7
cdr3_aa: CASSRGQGAYEQYF

v_call: TRBV5-4
cdr3_length: 17
clone_size: .
j_call: TRBJ1-6
cdr3_aa: CASSRDGASSYNSPLHF

v_call: TRBV7-2
cdr3_length: 12
clone_size: .
j_call: TRBJ2-7
cdr3_aa: CASSLFGNEQYF

v_call: TRBV7-3
cdr3_length: 15
clone_size: .
j_call: TRBJ1-1
cdr3_aa: CASSLTLGVGTEAFF

v_call: TRBV18
cdr3_length: 15
clone_size: .
j_call: TRBJ1-4
cdr3_aa: CASSSEEGIGEKLFF

v_call: TRBV29-1
cdr3_length: 14
clone_size: .
j_call: TRBJ2-2
cdr3_aa: CSVIWQTNTGELFF

v_call: TRBV19
cdr3_length: 14
clone_size: .
j_call: TRBJ1-1
cdr3_aa: CASSIAGRNTEAFF

v_call: TRBV19
cdr3_length: 13
clone_size: .
j_call: TRBJ2-7
cdr3_aa: CASSITVLYEQYF

v_call: TRBV15
cdr3_length: 14
clone_size: .
j_call: TRBJ1-1
cdr3_aa: CATSRTNRDSEAFF

v_call: TRBV7-9
cdr3_length: 14
clone_size: .
j_call: TRBJ2-3
cdr3_aa: CASSFSGSTDTQYF

v_call: TRBV7-2
cdr3_length: 15
clone_size: .
j_call: TRBJ2-7
cdr3_aa: CASSSTGTGRYEQYF

v_call: TRBV20-1
cdr3_length: 11
clone_size: .
j_call: TRBJ2-1
cdr3_aa: CSANLAEEQFF

v_call: TRBV4-3
cdr3_length: 15
clone_size: .
j_call: TRBJ1-3
cdr3_aa: CASSQGAGKGDTIYF

v_call: TRBV9
cdr3_length: 14
clone_size: .
j_call: TRBJ1-1
cdr3_aa: CASSVEEDYTEAFF

v_call: TRBV7-8
cdr3_length: 16
clone_size: .
j_call: TRBJ2-2
cdr3_aa: CASSLSRGPLTGELFF

v_call: TRBV6-2/TRBV6-3
cdr3_length: 13
clone_size: .
j_call: TRBJ1-1
cdr3_aa: CASSYRGVTEAFF

v_call: TRBV7-9
cdr3_length: 19
clone_size: .
j_call: TRBJ2-1
cdr3_aa: CASSLAYQLAVSSYNEQFF

v_call: TRBV28
cdr3_length: 17
clone_size: .
j_call: TRBJ1-3
cdr3_aa: CASSLVRGALSGNTIYF

v_call: TRBV28
cdr3_length: 12
clone_size: .
j_call: TRBJ1-1
cdr3_aa: CASSFFPAEAFF

v_call: TRBV6-6
cdr3_length: 15
clone_size: .
j_call: TRBJ2-6
cdr3_aa: CAHRQGLSGANVLTF

v_call: TRBV29-1
cdr3_length: 12
clone_size: .
j_call: TRBJ2-7
cdr3_aa: CSVGGTPYEQYF

v_call: TRBV27
cdr3_length: 16
clone_size: .
j_call: TRBJ2-3
cdr3_aa: CASSLGRGRTTDTQYF

v_call: TRBV11-3
cdr3_length: 12
clone_size: .
j_call: TRBJ2-1
cdr3_aa: CASSLTGNEQFF

v_call: TRBV4-3
cdr3_length: 17
clone_size: .
j_call: TRBJ1-1
cdr3_aa: CASSQDVGQWMNTEAFF

v_call: TRBV3-1/TRBV3-2
cdr3_length: 14
clone_size: .
j_call: TRBJ2-5
cdr3_aa: CASSRRQPQETQYF

v_call: TRBV4-3
cdr3_length: 15
clone_size: .
j_call: TRBJ2-1
cdr3_aa: CASSQDIQASGEQFF

v_call: TRBV29-1
cdr3_length: 13
clone_size: .
j_call: TRBJ1-2
cdr3_aa: CSVADRLDYGYTF

v_call: TRBV11-3
cdr3_length: 13
clone_size: .
j_call: TRBJ2-3
cdr3_aa: CASSKNPTDTQYF

v_call: TRBV27
cdr3_length: 15
clone_size: once
j_call: TRBJ2-1
cdr3_aa: CASTPRGLAVGEQFF

v_call: TRBV7-9
cdr3_length: 15
clone_size: .
j_call: TRBJ1-6
cdr3_aa: CASSSPQEGRSPLHF

v_call: TRBV11-2
cdr3_length: 15
clone_size: .
j_call: TRBJ1-2
cdr3_aa: CASSLTRDTFYGYTF

v_call: TRBV6-5
cdr3_length: 13
clone_size: once
j_call: TRBJ1-2
cdr3_aa: CATNPTGGYGYTF

v_call: TRBV23-1
cdr3_length: 15
clone_size: .
j_call: TRBJ1-1
cdr3_aa: CASSQSANPNTEAFF

v_call: TRBV10-3
cdr3_length: 13
clone_size: .
j_call: TRBJ2-5
cdr3_aa: CAISEVQGGTQYF

v_call: TRBV7-7
cdr3_length: 15
clone_size: .
j_call: TRBJ2-1
cdr3_aa: CASSLGAGIYNEQFF

v_call: TRBV7-3
cdr3_length: 13
clone_size: .
j_call: TRBJ2-1
cdr3_aa: CASSPLGYNEQFF

v_call: TRBV4-3
cdr3_length: 16
clone_size: once
j_call: TRBJ2-6
cdr3_aa: CASSARGVSGANVLTF

v_call: TRBV12-1
cdr3_length: 12
clone_size: .
j_call: TRBJ1-1
cdr3_aa: CASSPGQDEAFF